One and the same sample provided the 24 T cell receptor beta chains below, sequenced in a study of human T cells and chemical hapten exposure. Time point meaning: patch test 2, 6 weeks after DPC sensitization. Stated treatment: therapeutic diphenylcyclopropenone sensitization with weekly scalp DPC. From the RACE reads, TCRdb called clonotypes with MiXCR, one entry per CDR3 protein. This sample has about 81,000 distinct CDR3 sequences, with more than 8.5% found just once. The specimen comprised whole blood, sampled in connection with sensitization to the hapten diphenylcyclopropenone (DPC). The receptors were gathered from a woman aged 25 to 45 with alopecia areata. Some clones in this sample may be carry-over from other donors' samples.

This clonotype has a count of ten or more. V gene TRBV27 combines with J gene TRBJ1-5; D is unclear. In germline, CDR1 is MNHEY, CDR2 SMNVEV (reference sequence). The CDR3 has 14 residues. V dropped 3 bases and J dropped 1 base, with 7 bases sitting between them. The CDR3 is CASSFALSNQPQHF. Here the CDR3 DNA reads TGTGCCAGCAGTTTCGCCTTGAGCAATCAGCCCCAGCATTTT.

This clonotype was observed once. This chain joins TRBV3-1 and TRBJ2-1; 9 bases agree with TRBD2. The CDR3 consists of 17 residues. The germline CDR1 and CDR2 sequences are LGHDT and YNNKEL (reference sequence). V trimming: 3 bases; J trimming: 7 bases; junction bases outside the gene matches: 13. DNA for the CDR3: TGTGCCAGCAGCCACGGAGACCCGGGACTAGCTGTAAATGAGCAGTTCTTC. It specifies CASSHGDPGLAVNEQFF.

V usage is TRBV28 and J usage is TRBJ2-2; TRBD2 matches at 7 bases. Germline CDR1 MDHEN, CDR2 SYDVKM. The V segment lost 1 base and the J segment 3 bases; nucleotides outside the gene matches: 5. This CDR3 contains 16 residues. DNA for the CDR3: TGTGCCAGCAGTTTATCCCGCGCGGGAGACACCGGGGAGCTGTTTTTT. Translation gives CASSLSRAGDTGELFF.

This clonotype was seen a handful of times. V gene TRBV28 combines with J gene TRBJ2-7, with a tentative D call TRBD2 (6 bases). V lost 7 bases to trimming and J lost 8 bases, with 15 bases between them. The CDR3 has 12 residues. The germline V gene has CDR1 MDHEN and CDR2 SYDVKM. The CDR3 is CASTGGREKQYF. The CDR3 coding sequence is TGTGCCAGCACCGGAGGACGGGAGAAGCAGTACTTC.

This clonotype appeared once. This may arise from a read error, as a much more abundant clone is one base away. The chain couples TRBV4-1 to TRBJ1-5, with D perhaps matching TRBD1 (6 bases). Germline CDR1 reads MGHRA; CDR2 reads YSYEKL. CDR3 length: 18 residues. V gave up 3 bases and J gave up 5 bases, with 23 bases separating them. CDR3 residues: CASSQGFRDITLHQPQHF. Here the CDR3 DNA reads TGCGCCAGCAGCCAGGGCTTCAGGGACATCACCCTCCATCAGCCCCAGCATTTT.

This clonotype was observed a handful of times. J is TRBJ2-7 and V is TRBV29-1; either TRBD1 or TRBD2 may supply D (5 bases each). This CDR3 comprises 11 residues. The V and J ends lost 4 bases and 5 bases respectively, with 9 bases between them. The V gene's germline CDR1 is SQVTM and CDR2 ANQGSEA. The CDR3 spells CSVVGEHEQYF. The CDR3 region has the DNA TGCAGCGTTGTAGGGGAGCACGAGCAGTACTTC.

The V call is TRBV7-2, the J call TRBJ2-2; TRBD1 is a possible D gene (5 bases). Germline V lookup: CDR1 SGHTA, CDR2 FQGNSA. The CDR3 length is 14 residues. V gave up 9 bases and J gave up 4 bases, with 15 bases separating them. The CDR3 spells CASSGHMGTGELFF. DNA of the CDR3: TGTGCCAGTTCCGGACATATGGGCACCGGGGAGCTGTTTTTT.

In this sample, this clonotype turned up many times. CDR3 loop: CASSSAGTGGRTEAFF. The CDR3, as DNA: TGTGCCAGCAGTTCAGCCGGGACAGGGGGAAGGACTGAAGCTTTCTTT. V gene TRBV28 combines with J gene TRBJ1-1; 11 bases are shared with TRBD1. The V and J ends lost 4 bases and 5 bases, in that order; junction bases with no gene match: 9. This CDR3 contains 16 residues. Germline V gene sequence: CDR1 MDHEN, CDR2 SYDVKM.

In its sample, this clonotype was seen many times. This rearrangement joins TRBV20-1 to TRBJ2-5, with 13 bases matching TRBD2. V was pared by 3 bases and J by 3 bases, with 1 base of the junction left unmatched. Germline V CDR1 and CDR2: DFQATT, SNEGSKA (reference sequence). The CDR3 is made up of 14 amino acids. The CDR3 here is CSARGTSGKETQYF. The CDR3 DNA is TGCAGTGCTAGGGGGACTAGCGGGAAAGAGACCCAGTACTTC.

This clonotype was observed a few times. At one of its ends the junction is not consistent with the germline gene, which may arise from a read error. This chain links TRBV9 with TRBJ2-1, with a weak D call TRBD1 (5 bases). The CDR3 sequence is 11 residues long. Per the germline V gene, CDR1 is SGDLS and CDR2 is YYNGEE. Written as DNA, the CDR3 is TGTGCCAGCAGCGGACCTTGGGGCCTGGTCTTC. Translation: CASSGPWGLVF.

This clonotype was seen ten or more times. The chain carries TRBV5-1 and TRBJ2-5, with D tentatively TRBD2 (5 bases). The CDR3 sequence is 13 residues long. CDR1 and CDR2 (germline): SGHRS, YFSETQ. Trimming cost V 3 bases and J 5 bases, with 11 bases left between them. CDR3 region: CASSSASGETQYF. The CDR3 coding sequence is TGCGCCAGCAGCTCCGCATCGGGGGAGACCCAGTACTTC.

This clonotype turned up a few times. The CDR3, as DNA: TGTGCCAGCAGTTTAGCGGGCCTCCAGCAGTTCTTC. Translated, it gives CASSLAGLQQFF. The rearrangement joins TRBV12-3 or TRBV12-4 to TRBJ2-1; D gene unclear. This CDR3 is built from 12 residues. Trimming stripped 0 bases from V and 11 bases from J, with 8 bases between.

This clonotype was picked up many times. The chain has TRBV12-3 or TRBV12-4 and TRBJ2-3, with a weak D call TRBD1 (5 bases). The CDR3 runs 15 residues. The ends were cut back, 3 bases at V and 2 bases at J, with 12 bases in the middle. CDR3 sequence: CASSLGPPNTDTQYF. CDR3 sequence (DNA): TGTGCCAGCAGTTTGGGGCCCCCGAACACAGATACGCAGTATTTT.

This clonotype has at least ten counts. The chain is built from TRBV27 and TRBJ2-5; TRBD1 agrees at 7 bases. J gave up 2 bases and V 1 base, and 7 bases lay outside the gene matches. Germline assignment: CDR1 MNHEY and CDR2 SMNVEV (reference sequence). The CDR3 consists of 16 residues. In DNA form, the CDR3 reads TGTGCCAGCAGTTTATATCGCCCGGGACAGCAAGAGACCCAGTACTTC. Translated, it gives CASSLYRPGQQETQYF.

This clonotype appeared many times. V and J are TRBV29-1 and TRBJ2-7, with TRBD2 matching over 8 bases. J lost 2 bases, V lost 6 bases, and 6 bases had no gene match. CDR1 SQVTM and CDR2 ANQGSEA come from the germline V gene. The length of the CDR3 is 13 residues. This CDR3 reads CSVGLAGPYEQYF. The CDR3 DNA is TGCAGCGTCGGACTAGCTGGGCCCTACGAGCAGTACTTC.

This clonotype was seen a few times. The chain joins TRBV4-3 to TRBJ1-2; TRBD1 matches 7 bases. Per the germline V gene, CDR1 is LGHNA and CDR2 is YSLEER. J was trimmed by 0 bases and V by 3 bases; bases with no gene match: 7. This CDR3 has 16 amino acids. Here the CDR3 DNA reads TGCGCCAGCAGCCATGGGCGAGGGGGCACTAACTATGGCTACACCTTC. Encoded protein: CASSHGRGGTNYGYTF.

This clonotype was seen more than once but under ten times. The rearrangement uses TRBV29-1 and TRBJ1-1; the D is unclear. Germline CDR1 is SQVTM and CDR2 is ANQGSEA. V was cut by 4 bases and J by 3 bases, with 9 bases left in between. This CDR3 is built from 12 residues. The CDR3 nucleotides read TGCAGCGTTGTAGTGGCAGACACTGAAGCTTTCTTT. Translation gives CSVVVADTEAFF.

In its sample, this clonotype was seen many times. The chain joins TRBV3-1 to TRBJ2-1, with 14 bases identical to TRBD2. The J segment lost 8 bases and the V segment lost 3 bases, leaving 15 bases of the junction unmatched. The CDR3 is 19 residues long. In germline, CDR1 is LGHDT, CDR2 YNNKEL (reference sequence). The CDR3 region is CASSHRTSGGFQGYHEQFF. CDR3 sequence (DNA): TGTGCCAGCAGCCACCGGACTAGCGGGGGGTTTCAGGGATATCATGAGCAGTTCTTC.

This clonotype was observed many times. The chain couples TRBV5-5 to TRBJ1-6; D call uncertain. The CDR3 totals 16 residues. Trimming shortened V by 4 bases and J by 5 bases, and 16 bases separated the two germline ends. Germline V gene lookup returns CDR1 SGHKS and CDR2 YYEKEE (reference sequence). In nucleotides, the CDR3 is TGTGCCAGCAGCCCGGCCTCCGGGCAGAATAATTCACCCCTCCACTTT. Its translation: CASSPASGQNNSPLHF. The variable domain in full, with the rest retrieved from reference TRBV5-5 and TRBJ1-6, is DAGVTQSPTHLIKTRGQQVTLRCSPISGHKSVSWYQQVLGQGPQFIFQYYEKEERGRGNFPDRFSARQFPNYSSELNVNALLLGDSALYLCASSPASGQNNSPLHFGNGTRLTVT.

A note on this clonotype: Being one base from a much bigger clone, this may be a read error. J is TRBJ1-4 and V is TRBV2, with unresolved D. This CDR3 has 11 amino acids. The germline V gene has CDR1 SNHLY and CDR2 FYNNEI. V was cut by 6 bases and J by 4 bases, with 3 bases left in between. In nucleotides, the CDR3 is TGTGCCAGCAGGGATAATGAAAAACTGTTTTTT. This gives the protein CASRDNEKLFF.

This clonotype was picked up a small number of times. Here the CDR3 reads CASRVERLLDTEAFF. For the CDR3, the DNA is TGTGCCAGCAGGGTGGAACGACTCTTAGACACTGAAGCTTTCTTT. The J gene is TRBJ1-1, the V gene TRBV2, with unresolved D. This CDR3 comprises 15 residues. Germline V gene data show CDR1 as SNHLY and CDR2 as FYNNEI. The V gene lost 6 bases and the J gene lost 3 bases, with 17 bases spanning the gap.

This clonotype was observed at least ten times. The chain recombines TRBV5-1 with TRBJ1-3; 10 nucleotides match TRBD1. V lost 2 bases to trimming and J lost 3 bases; unmatched junction nucleotides: 2. The CDR3 has 15 amino acids. Looked up from germline, CDR1 is SGHRS and CDR2 is YFSETQ. The CDR3 DNA sequence: TGCGCCAGCAGCTTTGACAGGGGGCTTGGAAACACCATATATTTT. This translates into CASSFDRGLGNTIYF.

This clonotype was observed many times. The chain is built from TRBV9 and TRBJ2-1, with 7 bases aligning to TRBD2. CDR1 and CDR2 from the germline V gene are SGDLS and YYNGEE. There are 17 residues in the CDR3. The V gene end was trimmed by 4 bases and the J gene end by 6 bases; junction bases not matched to a gene: 16. CDR3: CASSQGSGRELGNEQFF. The CDR3 bases are TGTGCCAGCAGCCAGGGCAGTGGGCGGGAGCTGGGCAATGAGCAGTTCTTC. The complete variable domain, with remaining parts taken from reference TRBV9 and TRBJ2-1, reads DSGVTQTPKHLITATGQRVTLRCSPRSGDLSVYWYQQSLDQGLQFLIQYYNGEERAKGNILERFSAQQFPDLHSELNLSSLELGDSALYFCASSQGSGRELGNEQFFGPGTRLTVL.

The chain carries TRBV9 and TRBJ2-1, with TRBD2 matching over 10 bases. Germline trimming cut 2 bases from V and 6 bases from J; bases unmatched to any gene: 2. CDR1 is SGDLS, CDR2 YYNGEE, per germline. This CDR3 has 14 amino acids. In DNA, the CDR3 is TGTGCCAGCAGCGTGAGCGGGGGGGCCAATGAGCAGTTCTTC. Translating it yields CASSVSGGANEQFF.